This section outlines one T cell receptor (beta chain) sequence together with its context. Its matching antigen is unknown. The CDR3 contains 13 residues. Trimming pared 6 bases from V and 6 bases from J, leaving 11 bases between. This entry belongs to a study of T cells after yellow fever vaccination. Findings of the study overall: Abundant clonotypes from the bulk population could have been carried over as contaminants into FACS-sorted repertoires. CD4 and CD8 compartments shared a small share of clonotypes, likely from convergent recombination. Most primary-vaccination clones reappeared after the booster (approximately 95% CD4, roughly 90% CD8).

A universal primer site and UMIs were added as TCR cDNA was made by 5'RACE template switching. TCRdb re-analysed the 5' RACE reads in MiXCR, keeping a single row per CDR3 protein. The sample holds hundreds of thousands of distinct CDR3 sequences; 9% to 15% are singletons and the top ten take 15%. V is TRBV12-3 or TRBV12-4 and J is TRBJ2-2, with D hard to call. Sequencing used PBMCs, obtained on the day of the yellow fever booster vaccination. This clonotype originated in a man younger than 40 who received the YFV17D yellow fever vaccine. CDR3 loop: CASSPLSPGELFF. The CDR3 region has the DNA TGTGCCAGCAGCCCCCTGTCCCCCGGGGAGCTGTTTTTT.